This is a list of T cell receptor beta chains from one sample in a study of blood T cells in healthy people across ages. MiXCR, run by TCRdb on the 5' RACE reads, gives a single entry per CDR3 protein. Of 700,000 to 850,000 distinct CDR3 sequences in the sample, roughly 53% were seen once. Sequencing was done on a sample of blood. These receptor sequences come from a man older than 75 in good health. Each CDR3 is given with its conserved first and last residue. The D gene is left open where the match is weak. Part of the rows lack a size; the others show once, few, many or a class for expanded clones.

clone_size: NA; j_call: TRBJ2-7; v_call: TRBV7-9; d_call: TRBD2; cdr3_aa: CASLTSGKYEQYF; cdr3_nt: TGTGCCAGCCTGACGAGCGGGAAGTACGAGCAGTACTTC
clone_size: few; j_call: TRBJ1-1; v_call: TRBV10-3; d_call: NA; cdr3_aa: CAIRGDTSEAFF; cdr3_nt: TGTGCCATCAGGGGGGATACGAGTGAAGCTTTCTTT
clone_size: NA; j_call: TRBJ2-1; v_call: TRBV7-3; d_call: NA; cdr3_aa: CASSQSQASSYNEQFF; cdr3_nt: TGTGCCAGCAGTCAAAGTCAGGCGAGCTCCTACAATGAGCAGTTCTTC
clone_size: few; j_call: TRBJ2-5; v_call: TRBV5-6; d_call: NA; cdr3_aa: CASSFISSETQYF; cdr3_nt: TGTGCCAGCAGCTTTATCTCCTCGGAGACCCAGTACTTC
clone_size: once; j_call: TRBJ1-2; v_call: TRBV2; d_call: TRBD1; cdr3_aa: CASSSGQGNGYTF; cdr3_nt: TGTGCCAGCAGTTCAGGACAGGGGAATGGCTACACCTTC
clone_size: NA; j_call: TRBJ1-5; v_call: TRBV7-2; d_call: NA; cdr3_aa: CASSLARRSNQPQHF; cdr3_nt: TGTGCCAGCAGCTTAGCGCGGAGGAGCAATCAGCCCCAGCATTTT
clone_size: NA; j_call: TRBJ1-1; v_call: TRBV11-2; d_call: NA; cdr3_aa: CASSPPPRLPFPAFF; cdr3_nt: TGTGCCAGCAGCCCTCCGCCCCGGCTTCCCTTTCCAGCTTTCTTT
clone_size: few; j_call: TRBJ1-1; v_call: TRBV20-1; d_call: TRBD1; cdr3_aa: CSARDPRTGIAEAFF; cdr3_nt: TGCAGTGCTAGAGATCCCAGGACAGGGATAGCTGAAGCTTTCTTT
clone_size: NA; j_call: TRBJ1-4; v_call: TRBV20-1; d_call: NA; cdr3_aa: CSARDTGRTNEKLFF; cdr3_nt: TGCAGTGCTAGGGATACCGGACGTACCAATGAAAAACTGTTTTTT
clone_size: few; j_call: TRBJ2-5; v_call: TRBV30; d_call: TRBD2; cdr3_aa: CAWRVPGTSRETQYF; cdr3_nt: TGTGCCTGGAGGGTACCCGGGACTAGCAGGGAGACCCAGTACTTC
clone_size: NA; j_call: TRBJ1-2; v_call: TRBV24-1; d_call: NA; cdr3_aa: CATSDSRTFNYGYTF; cdr3_nt: TGTGCCACCAGTGATTCTCGTACTTTTAACTATGGCTACACCTTC
clone_size: NA; j_call: TRBJ2-3; v_call: TRBV15; d_call: TRBD2; cdr3_aa: CATSRFLAGTDTQYF; cdr3_nt: TGTGCCACCAGCAGATTCCTAGCGGGGACAGATACGCAGTATTTT
clone_size: NA; j_call: TRBJ1-2; v_call: TRBV7-9; d_call: NA; cdr3_aa: CASSLSWETNYGYTF; cdr3_nt: TGTGCCAGCAGCTTAAGCTGGGAAACTAACTATGGCTACACCTTC
clone_size: few; j_call: TRBJ2-7; v_call: TRBV20-1; d_call: NA; cdr3_aa: CSAGSNDRSYEQYF; cdr3_nt: TGCAGTGCTGGATCCAACGACCGATCCTACGAGCAGTACTTC
clone_size: NA; j_call: TRBJ2-1; v_call: TRBV7-9; d_call: TRBD2; cdr3_aa: CASSRGGTHNEQFF; cdr3_nt: TGTGCCAGCAGTCGCGGGGGGACCCACAATGAGCAGTTCTTC
clone_size: NA; j_call: TRBJ1-4; v_call: TRBV6-1; d_call: TRBD1; cdr3_aa: CGRGGQGAGEKLFF; cdr3_nt: TGTGGGAGAGGGGGACAGGGGGCAGGGGAAAAACTGTTTTTT
clone_size: NA; j_call: TRBJ2-1; v_call: TRBV2; d_call: TRBD2; cdr3_aa: CASSATSGYNEQFF; cdr3_nt: TGTGCCAGCAGTGCGACTAGCGGATACAATGAGCAGTTCTTC
clone_size: NA; j_call: TRBJ2-1; v_call: TRBV11-2; d_call: TRBD1; cdr3_aa: CASISNRGLDSHEQFF; cdr3_nt: TGTGCCAGCATCTCAAACAGGGGCCTAGACTCACATGAGCAGTTCTTC
clone_size: NA; j_call: TRBJ2-7; v_call: TRBV28; d_call: NA; cdr3_aa: CASSPWEGFSTGQYF; cdr3_nt: TGTGCCAGCAGTCCTTGGGAAGGTTTCTCGACGGGGCAGTACTTC
clone_size: NA; j_call: TRBJ2-7; v_call: TRBV28; d_call: NA; cdr3_aa: CASIPQAGYEQYF; cdr3_nt: TGTGCCAGCATCCCCCAGGCGGGTTACGAGCAGTACTTC
clone_size: once; j_call: TRBJ1-4; v_call: TRBV11-2; d_call: TRBD1; cdr3_aa: CASSPGTAKLFF; cdr3_nt: TGTGCCAGCAGCCCAGGGACAGCTAAACTGTTTTTT
clone_size: NA; j_call: TRBJ1-4; v_call: TRBV29-1; d_call: NA; cdr3_aa: CSAGEGGEKLFF; cdr3_nt: TGCAGCGCCGGAGAGGGGGGTGAAAAACTGTTTTTT
clone_size: NA; j_call: TRBJ2-5; v_call: TRBV18; d_call: TRBD1; cdr3_aa: CASSKDRGDQETQYF; cdr3_nt: TGTGCCAGCTCAAAGGACAGGGGGGACCAAGAGACCCAGTACTTC
clone_size: NA; j_call: TRBJ2-5; v_call: TRBV25-1; d_call: TRBD1; cdr3_aa: CASSYRGRETQYF; cdr3_nt: TGTGCCAGCAGTTACAGGGGGCGAGAGACCCAGTACTTC
clone_size: NA; j_call: TRBJ2-3; v_call: TRBV7-2; d_call: NA; cdr3_aa: CASGQFTDTRYF; cdr3_nt: TGTGCCAGCGGACAGTTCACAGATACGCGGTATTTT
clone_size: NA; j_call: TRBJ2-6; v_call: TRBV10-1; d_call: NA; cdr3_aa: CATDSLFVSGANVLTF; cdr3_nt: TGCGCCACGGACAGTTTATTTGTCTCTGGGGCCAACGTCCTGACTTTC
clone_size: NA; j_call: TRBJ2-3; v_call: TRBV11-3; d_call: TRBD2; cdr3_aa: CASSLGASGLSTDTQYF; cdr3_nt: TGTGCCAGCAGCTTAGGTGCTAGCGGCCTCAGCACAGATACGCAGTATTTT
clone_size: NA; j_call: TRBJ2-7; v_call: TRBV5-1; d_call: NA; cdr3_aa: CASSPGTGKAYEQYF; cdr3_nt: TGCGCCAGCAGCCCAGGGACTGGGAAAGCCTACGAGCAGTACTTC
clone_size: few; j_call: TRBJ2-5; v_call: TRBV6-1; d_call: TRBD2; cdr3_aa: CASKGLAGTVTQYF; cdr3_nt: TGTGCCAGCAAGGGCCTAGCGGGAACAGTGACCCAGTACTTC
clone_size: few; j_call: TRBJ2-1; v_call: TRBV2; d_call: NA; cdr3_aa: CASSGRGRETYNEQFF; cdr3_nt: TGTGCCAGCAGTGGAAGGGGTCGGGAGACCTACAATGAGCAGTTCTTC
clone_size: NA; j_call: TRBJ2-1; v_call: TRBV7-9; d_call: TRBD1; cdr3_aa: CASGVQGAPYNEQFF; cdr3_nt: TGTGCCAGCGGCGTTCAGGGGGCTCCCTACAATGAGCAGTTCTTC
clone_size: few; j_call: TRBJ2-7; v_call: TRBV9; d_call: TRBD2; cdr3_aa: CASSEAGGVYEQYF; cdr3_nt: TGTGCCAGCAGTGAAGCGGGAGGGGTTTACGAGCAGTACTTC
clone_size: NA; j_call: TRBJ2-7; v_call: TRBV30; d_call: NA; cdr3_aa: CAWSIQGSYEQYF; cdr3_nt: TGTGCCTGGAGTATACAGGGCTCCTACGAGCAGTACTTC
clone_size: NA; j_call: TRBJ2-1; v_call: TRBV6-5; d_call: TRBD2; cdr3_aa: CASSYSGTSSYNEQFF; cdr3_nt: TGTGCCAGCAGTTACTCCGGGACTAGCTCCTACAATGAGCAGTTCTTC
clone_size: many; j_call: TRBJ2-1; v_call: TRBV20-1; d_call: TRBD2; cdr3_aa: CSARLPGLASYNEQFF; cdr3_nt: TGCAGTGCTAGATTACCGGGACTAGCGTCTTACAATGAGCAGTTCTTC
clone_size: NA; j_call: TRBJ2-5; v_call: TRBV11-1; d_call: NA; cdr3_aa: CASSLRTRQETQYF; cdr3_nt: TGTGCCAGCAGCTTAAGGACGCGTCAAGAGACCCAGTACTTC
clone_size: NA; j_call: TRBJ2-1; v_call: TRBV9; d_call: NA; cdr3_aa: CASSVSGDIGNEQFF; cdr3_nt: TGTGCCAGCAGCGTCTCCGGGGACATTGGCAATGAGCAGTTCTTC
clone_size: NA; j_call: TRBJ1-1; v_call: TRBV9; d_call: TRBD1; cdr3_aa: CASSEFRGGWGTEAFF; cdr3_nt: TGTGCCAGCAGCGAATTTCGAGGGGGCTGGGGCACTGAAGCTTTCTTT
clone_size: once; j_call: TRBJ2-4; v_call: TRBV12-5; d_call: NA; cdr3_aa: CASGLVLGRGIAKNIQYF; cdr3_nt: TGTGCTAGTGGTTTGGTACTCGGCAGGGGCATAGCCAAAAACATTCAGTACTTC
clone_size: NA; j_call: TRBJ1-1; v_call: TRBV27; d_call: NA; cdr3_aa: CASSPLPRRFGDEAFF; cdr3_nt: TGTGCCAGCAGTCCTCTCCCTCGACGATTTGGGGATGAAGCTTTCTTT
clone_size: few; j_call: TRBJ1-2; v_call: TRBV4-1; d_call: TRBD1; cdr3_aa: CASSQTQGANYGYTF; cdr3_nt: TGCGCCAGCAGCCAAACGCAGGGGGCTAACTATGGCTACACCTTC
clone_size: NA; j_call: TRBJ2-2; v_call: TRBV24-1; d_call: TRBD1; cdr3_aa: CATSDWTGSNTGELFF; cdr3_nt: TGTGCCACCAGTGATTGGACAGGATCGAACACCGGGGAGCTGTTTTTT
clone_size: NA; j_call: TRBJ2-7; v_call: TRBV6-6; d_call: NA; cdr3_aa: CASSYGESAASYEQYF; cdr3_nt: TGTGCCAGCAGTTACGGAGAGTCAGCGGCCTCCTACGAGCAGTACTTC
clone_size: NA; j_call: TRBJ2-7; v_call: TRBV6-4; d_call: TRBD2; cdr3_aa: CASSVRTSGAYEQYF; cdr3_nt: TGTGCCAGCAGTGTAAGGACTAGCGGCGCCTACGAGCAGTACTTC
clone_size: few; j_call: TRBJ2-1; v_call: TRBV20-1; d_call: NA; cdr3_aa: CSAREAGRYNEQFF; cdr3_nt: TGCAGTGCTAGAGAGGCAGGGCGCTACAATGAGCAGTTCTTC
clone_size: few; j_call: TRBJ2-7; v_call: TRBV10-2; d_call: TRBD1; cdr3_aa: CASHTTGRGLGLDEQYF; cdr3_nt: TGCGCCAGCCATACGACAGGGAGAGGGTTAGGGCTCGACGAGCAGTACTTC
clone_size: NA; j_call: TRBJ1-5; v_call: TRBV27; d_call: NA; cdr3_aa: CASSLYGGGFGGNQPQHF; cdr3_nt: TGTGCCAGCAGTTTATACGGCGGGGGCTTCGGGGGCAATCAGCCCCAGCATTTT
clone_size: many; j_call: TRBJ2-1; v_call: TRBV5-1; d_call: TRBD2; cdr3_aa: CASSPLAGGYNEQFF; cdr3_nt: TGTGCCAGCAGCCCACTAGCGGGGGGCTACAATGAGCAGTTCTTC
clone_size: few; j_call: TRBJ2-7; v_call: TRBV27; d_call: TRBD2; cdr3_aa: CASSLLGLAAYEQYF; cdr3_nt: TGTGCCAGCAGTTTACTCGGACTAGCGGCCTACGAGCAGTACTTC
clone_size: NA; j_call: TRBJ1-1; v_call: TRBV6-5; d_call: TRBD1; cdr3_aa: CASSYSGQLDTEAFF; cdr3_nt: TGTGCCAGCAGTTACTCGGGACAGCTGGACACTGAAGCTTTCTTT
clone_size: NA; j_call: TRBJ1-6; v_call: TRBV3-1; d_call: NA; cdr3_aa: CASSQDNYNSPLHF; cdr3_nt: TGTGCCAGCAGCCAAGATAACTATAATTCACCCCTCCACTTT
clone_size: NA; j_call: TRBJ2-7; v_call: TRBV27; d_call: NA; cdr3_aa: CASATGWGSTKWDYEQYF; cdr3_nt: TGTGCCAGTGCAACCGGGTGGGGCTCGACTAAGTGGGACTACGAGCAGTACTTC
clone_size: NA; j_call: TRBJ2-2; v_call: TRBV5-1; d_call: TRBD1; cdr3_aa: CASSSQGPDTGELFF; cdr3_nt: TGCGCCAGCAGCTCACAGGGGCCGGACACCGGGGAGCTGTTTTTT
clone_size: NA; j_call: TRBJ1-1; v_call: TRBV11-2; d_call: TRBD1; cdr3_aa: CASSLFDRGTEAFF; cdr3_nt: TGTGCCAGCAGCTTGTTTGACAGGGGGACTGAAGCTTTCTTT